This T cell receptor (beta chain) comes out of a study of blood T cells in healthy people across ages. Donors were systemically healthy Caucasian individuals from Russia aged about 6 to 90 years. PCR was performed a second time for about 7 to 11 cycles using a sample-barcoded 5' primer and a J-beta primer mix. From the 5' RACE reads, TCRdb called clonotypes with MiXCR, one entry per CDR3 protein. The table records more than 1 million distinct CDR3 sequences, 45% of them present only once. This clonotype has only a few counts. Germline CDR1 and CDR2: MNHEY and SMNVEV (reference sequence). Deletions cut 2 bases from V and 7 bases from J, with 9 bases between. There are 14 residues in the CDR3.

Material for sequencing was blood. This TCR was recovered from a woman aged 55-70 years in good health. J is TRBJ1-6 and V is TRBV27, with D possibly being TRBD1 (6 bases). The DNA for the CDR3 is TGTGCCAGCAGTTTACCCAGGGGAAATTCACCCCTCCACTTT. Protein: CASSLPRGNSPLHF.